This T cell receptor (beta chain) was documented in a study of Ad26.COV2.S vaccination and SARS-CoV-2 variants. Notes on the study in general: For non-spike TCRs, breadth in vaccine recipients resembled that in placebo recipients. Post-vaccination spike-specific CD8+ and CD4+ T cell responses reportedly had substantial breadth.

From germline, CDR1 is LNHDA and CDR2 SQIVND (reference sequence). V lost 8 bases and J lost 4; bases outside the gene matches: 9. The CDR3 loop spans 15 amino acids. Sequencing was performed with immunoSEQ multiplex PCR; in TCRdb, only in-frame clones are kept and a portion is missing. The sample lists around 350,000 clones; about 90% were seen once. Remarks on this clone: The antigen remains undetermined.

The chain employs TRBV19 and TRBJ1-1; TRBD1 matches 11 bases. The material sequenced was peripheral blood, taken after recovery from COVID-19. The TCR sequence derives from a human donor who had recovered from COVID-19. This CDR3 is CASERTGGSVTEAFF. The CDR3 coding sequence is TGTGCCAGTGAAAGGACAGGGGGCTCTGTCACTGAAGCTTTCTTT. The complete variable domain, with remaining parts taken from reference TRBV19 and TRBJ1-1, reads DGGITQSPKYLFRKEGQNVTLSCEQNLNHDAMYWYRQDPGQGLRLIYYSQIVNDFQKGDIAEGYSVSREKKESFPLTVTSAQKNPTAFYLCASERTGGSVTEAFFGQGTRLTVV.